This T cell receptor beta chain comes out of a study of T cells after yellow fever vaccination. This clonotype occurred many times. The junction had 5 bases not matched to a gene; V was cut back by 4 bases and J by 4 bases. Germline values: CDR1 SGHAT, CDR2 FQNNGV. The CDR3 loop spans 15 amino acids. Study results and limitations: In FACS-sorted repertoires, abundant clonotypes from the bulk population could appear as contaminants.

One entry per CDR3 protein results from TCRdb running MiXCR on the 5' RACE reads. The table includes some 32,000 distinct CDR3 sequences, less than 8% detected once. The TCR was taken from a man between 18 and 29 years old who received the YFV17D yellow fever vaccine. This chain joins TRBV11-2 and TRBJ2-3; TRBD1 matches at 10 bases. The sequences come from PBMCs, either bulk or a sorted T-cell subset (CD4+, CD8+, memory, or dextramer-sorted; not recorded which), collected on the day of the first yellow fever vaccination. CDR3 in amino acids: CASSSWTGGADTQYF. As DNA, the CDR3 is TGTGCCAGCAGCTCGTGGACAGGGGGAGCAGATACGCAGTATTTT.